The 4 T cell receptor beta chains below come from one sample, sequenced in a study of T cells in Graves' hyperthyroidism and ophthalmopathy. Template material for amplifying TCR beta CDR3 regions consisted of RNA transcripts. The HTBI primer set drove a first-round RT-PCR of the TCR CDR3. TCRdb reprocessed the multiplex PCR reads with MiXCR, giving one entry per CDR3 protein. The sample lists 650,000 to 700,000 distinct CDR3 sequences, roughly 17% occurring once. The sequenced material came from blood. The origin of the receptors is a man aged 50 to 60 with Graves' hyperthyroidism.

This rearrangement joins TRBV2 to TRBJ2-3, with 8 bases matching TRBD2. The CDR3 extends over 15 amino acids. J lost 2 bases, V lost 1 base, and 2 bases had no gene match. CDR1 and CDR2 (germline): SNHLY, FYNNEI. CDR3 loop: CASSEVAGYTDTQYF. CDR3 bases: TGTGCCAGCAGTGAAGTAGCGGGATACACAGATACGCAGTATTTT.

The chain has TRBV25-1 and TRBJ2-5; weak D call: TRBD2 (5 bases). Per germline, CDR1 MGHDK and CDR2 SYGVNS. Trimming removed 7 bases from V and 0 bases from J, with 6 bases in between. CDR3 length equals 12 residues. The CDR3 bases are TGTGCCAGCACGGGGAACCAAGAGACCCAGTACTTC. It yields the protein CASTGNQETQYF.

The chain recombines TRBV2 with TRBJ2-1; D perhaps matches TRBD2 (6 bases). Trimming stripped 7 bases from V and 8 bases from J, with 21 bases between. CDR3 length equals 15 residues. CDR1 is SNHLY and CDR2 is FYNNEI in the germline V gene. CDR3 bases: TGTGCCAGCAACGGGGGAACTAGCTCCTGCTATGAGCAGTTCTTC. Residues: CASNGGTSSCYEQFF.

This clonotype was seen a few times. This sequence joins TRBV20-1 and TRBJ1-5, with D maybe TRBD1 (6 bases). V lost 2 bases and J 4 bases, leaving 9 bases between the germline ends. The germline V gene has CDR1 DFQATT and CDR2 SNEGSKA (reference sequence). The CDR3 covers 13 residues. The CDR3 loop reads CSARQGMNQPQHF. The CDR3 region has the DNA TGCAGTGCTAGACAGGGGATGAATCAGCCCCAGCATTTT.